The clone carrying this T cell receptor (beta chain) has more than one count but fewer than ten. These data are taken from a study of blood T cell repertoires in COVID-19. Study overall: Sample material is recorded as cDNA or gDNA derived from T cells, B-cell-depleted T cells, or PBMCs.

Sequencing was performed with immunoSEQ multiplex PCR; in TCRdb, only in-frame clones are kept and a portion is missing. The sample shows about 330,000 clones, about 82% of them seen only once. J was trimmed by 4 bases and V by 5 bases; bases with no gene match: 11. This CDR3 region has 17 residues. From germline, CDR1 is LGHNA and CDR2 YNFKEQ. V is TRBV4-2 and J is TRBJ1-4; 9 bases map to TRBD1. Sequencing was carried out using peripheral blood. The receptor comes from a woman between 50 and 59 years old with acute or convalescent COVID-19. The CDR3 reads CASSSHAGQGGNEKLFF. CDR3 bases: TGTGCCAGCAGCTCTCACGCGGGACAGGGAGGTAATGAAAAACTGTTTTTT.